Described below is a single T cell receptor beta chain sequence and its context. Antigen unknown. The data originate from a study of radiotherapy plus CTLA-4 blockade in lung cancer. General study findings and limits: Early blood T cell clone dynamics, with interferon-beta, were reported to best predict response.

The CDR3 sequence is 13 residues long. Germline CDR1 SGHNT, CDR2 YYREEE (reference sequence). V dropped 4 bases and J dropped 6; count of bases not matched to a gene: 6. Clones were read by immunoSEQ multiplex PCR, and TCRdb kept only the in-frame ones, dropping some. This sample carries 75,000 to 95,000 clones, roughly 80% of them seen once, and the ten largest clones take under 30%. The sequence derives from a human donor with non-small cell lung cancer that progressed on radiotherapy plus ipilimumab. The chain employs TRBV5-4 and TRBJ1-2; 7 positions match TRBD1. Sample: peripheral blood, taken from a patient treated with radiotherapy plus ipilimumab. CDR3 residues: CASSHDREDGYTF. Written as DNA, the CDR3 is TGTGCCAGCAGCCATGACAGGGAAGATGGCTACACCTTC.